The 12 T cell receptor beta chains listed next were all sequenced from one sample in a study of monozygotic twins with inflammatory bowel disease. TCRdb re-called the 5' RACE reads, yielding one record per CDR3 amino acid sequence without DNA. The sample includes fewer than 550,000 distinct CDR3 sequences. Sequencing was performed on blood. All receptors derive from a human donor with ulcerative colitis or Crohn's disease, or a healthy co-twin of an affected twin (not recorded which).

This sequence joins TRBV12-3 or TRBV12-4 and TRBJ2-7; lacking DNA, the TRBD1 call made by TCRdb goes unchecked. This CDR3 has 15 residues. The chain's CDR3 is CASSLEQGAPYEQYF.

CDR3 loop: CASSLGYGYSYEQYF. The V gene is TRBV12-3 or TRBV12-4, the J gene TRBJ2-7. The CDR3 is 15 amino acids.

The V call is TRBV19, the J call TRBJ1-2. The CDR3 is 16 residues long. Germline V lookup: CDR1 LNHDA, CDR2 SQIVND (reference sequence). CDR3 amino acids: CASSTSLGRGNYGYTF.

The V and J genes are TRBV7-3 and TRBJ2-7; TCRdb names TRBD1, which stays unverified in the absence of DNA. This CDR3 spans 17 amino acids. The germline V gene has CDR1 SGHTA and CDR2 FQGTGA. The CDR3 sequence is CASSLGGQNSGTYEQYF.

The chain combines TRBV7-2 with TRBJ1-5; checking the TCRdb D call of TRBD1 is not possible without DNA. CDR3 length equals 17 residues. CDR1 is SGHTA and CDR2 is FQGNSA in the germline V gene. This CDR3 is CASSFRTGRASNQPQHF.

The CDR3 sequence: CASSPNGGPQETQYF. The chain carries TRBV5-6 and TRBJ2-5; TCRdb picks TRBD2, but there is no DNA to check that call. Per the germline V gene, CDR1 is SGHDT and CDR2 is YYEEEE. This CDR3 is 15 amino acids long. The entire variable domain, with the rest obtained from reference TRBV5-6 and TRBJ2-5, is as follows: DAGVTQSPTHLIKTRGQQVTLRCSPKSGHDTVSWYQQALGQGPQFIFQYYEEEERQRGNFPDRFSGHQFPNYSSELNVNALLLGDSALYLCASSPNGGPQETQYFGPGTRLLVL.

V and J are TRBV7-2 and TRBJ2-2; TCRdb's assignment of TRBD1 cannot be checked, as there is no DNA. Germline loops: CDR1 SGHTA, CDR2 FQGNSA. CDR3 length: 17 residues. The chain's CDR3 is CASSLGEIQGVTGELFF.

This sequence joins TRBV3-1 and TRBJ2-1; TCRdb proposes TRBD1, but this gene call is untestable without DNA. From germline, CDR1 is LGHDT and CDR2 YNNKEL (reference sequence). The CDR3 totals 15 residues. CDR3 amino acids: CASSYGTGQYNEQFF.

This chain uses TRBV6-5 with TRBJ2-3. The CDR3 is 14 amino acids. CDR1 is MNHEY, CDR2 SVGAGI, per germline. CDR3 residues: CASSYGASTDTQYF.

This chain joins TRBV19 and TRBJ2-7; TCRdb's D gene call, TRBD1, goes unchecked for lack of DNA. Germline lookup yields CDR1 LNHDA and CDR2 SQIVND (reference sequence). This CDR3 has 15 residues. CDR3 sequence: CASSAGDRLFAEQYF.

The chain has TRBV3-1 and TRBJ2-3; the D call of TRBD2 rests on TCRdb alone, since no DNA is present to check it. Germline loops: CDR1 LGHDT, CDR2 YNNKEL (reference sequence). The CDR3 covers 15 residues. CDR3 amino acids: CASSQVAGVADTQYF.

The CDR3 sequence is CASQGTSGNNEQFF. This chain links TRBV11-2 with TRBJ2-1; without DNA, the TCRdb call of TRBD2 cannot be checked. CDR3 length equals 14 residues. Germline V lookup: CDR1 SGHAT, CDR2 FQNNGV.